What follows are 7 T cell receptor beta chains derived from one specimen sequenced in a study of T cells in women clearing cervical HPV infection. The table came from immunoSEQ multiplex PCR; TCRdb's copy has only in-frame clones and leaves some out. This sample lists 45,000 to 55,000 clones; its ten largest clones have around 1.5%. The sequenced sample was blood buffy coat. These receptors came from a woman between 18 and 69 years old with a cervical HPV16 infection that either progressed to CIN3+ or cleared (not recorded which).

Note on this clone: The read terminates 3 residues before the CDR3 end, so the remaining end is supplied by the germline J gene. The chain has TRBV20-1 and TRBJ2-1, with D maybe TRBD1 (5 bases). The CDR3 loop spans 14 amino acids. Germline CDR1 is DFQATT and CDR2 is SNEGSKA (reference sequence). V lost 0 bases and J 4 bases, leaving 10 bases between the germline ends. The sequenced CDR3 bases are TGCAGTGCTAGAGAGCAGGGTATTTACAATGAG. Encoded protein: CSAREQGIYNE. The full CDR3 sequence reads CSAREQGIYNEQFF.

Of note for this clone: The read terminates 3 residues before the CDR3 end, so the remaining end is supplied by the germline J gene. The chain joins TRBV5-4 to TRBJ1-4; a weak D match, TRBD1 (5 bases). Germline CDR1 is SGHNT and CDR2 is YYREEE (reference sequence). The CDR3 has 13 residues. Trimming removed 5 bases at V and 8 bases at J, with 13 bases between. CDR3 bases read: TGTGCCAGCAGTCCCAAAGGGGAGGAAAAA. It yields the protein CASSPKGEEK. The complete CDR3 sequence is CASSPKGEEKLFF.

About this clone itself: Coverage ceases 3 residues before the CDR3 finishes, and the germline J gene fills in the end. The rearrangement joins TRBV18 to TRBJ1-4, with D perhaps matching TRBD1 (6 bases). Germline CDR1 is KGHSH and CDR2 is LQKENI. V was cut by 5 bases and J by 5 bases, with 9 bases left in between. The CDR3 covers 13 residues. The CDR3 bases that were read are TGTGCCAGCTCAGCTACAGGGAATGAAAAA. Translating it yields CASSATGNEK. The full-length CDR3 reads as CASSATGNEKLFF.

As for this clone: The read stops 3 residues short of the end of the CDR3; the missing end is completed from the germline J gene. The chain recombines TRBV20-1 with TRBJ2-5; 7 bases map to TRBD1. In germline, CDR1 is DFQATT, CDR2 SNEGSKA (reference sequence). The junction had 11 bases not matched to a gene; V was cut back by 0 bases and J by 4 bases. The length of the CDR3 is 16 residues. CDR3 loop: CSARDLGGYLLETQYF. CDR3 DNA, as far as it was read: TGCAGTGCTAGAGATTTAGGGGGCTACCTGCTAGAGACC.

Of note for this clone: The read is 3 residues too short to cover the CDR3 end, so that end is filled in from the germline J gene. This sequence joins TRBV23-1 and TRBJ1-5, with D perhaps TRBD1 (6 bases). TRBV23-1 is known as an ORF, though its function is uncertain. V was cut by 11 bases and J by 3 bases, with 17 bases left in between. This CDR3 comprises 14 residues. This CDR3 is CAYCLGAPNQPQHF. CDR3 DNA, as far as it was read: TGCGCCTACTGCCTGGGGGCCCCCAATCAGCCC.

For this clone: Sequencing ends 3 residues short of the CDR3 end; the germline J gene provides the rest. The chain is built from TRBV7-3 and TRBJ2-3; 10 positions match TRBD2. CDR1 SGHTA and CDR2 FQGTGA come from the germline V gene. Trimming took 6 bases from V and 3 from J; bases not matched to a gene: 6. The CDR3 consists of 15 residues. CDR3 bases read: TGTGCCAGCAGTTTTAGCGGGGGGACTACAGATACG. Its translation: CASSFSGGTTDT. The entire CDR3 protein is CASSFSGGTTDTQYF.

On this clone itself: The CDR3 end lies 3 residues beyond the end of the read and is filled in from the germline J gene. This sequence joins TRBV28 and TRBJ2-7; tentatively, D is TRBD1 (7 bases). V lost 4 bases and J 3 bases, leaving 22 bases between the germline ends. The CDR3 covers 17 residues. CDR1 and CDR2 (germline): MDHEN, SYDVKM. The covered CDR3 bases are TGTGCCAGCAGTTCCCACAGGGGACTCGGGTTTCTCTACGAG. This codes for CASSSHRGLGFLYE. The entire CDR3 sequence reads CASSSHRGLGFLYEQYF.